In its sample, the clone carrying this T cell receptor beta chain was seen many times. The V gene end was trimmed by 5 bases and the J gene end by 12 bases; junction bases not matched to a gene: 13. The CDR3 runs to 16 residues. Libraries for naive CD8 T cells, which were made from roughly 21,000 to 960,000 sorted cells, drew on 10%, 30% or 50% of the RNA. With listed TCR primers and previously described methods, bulk TCR libraries were prepared. TCRdb used MiXCR to reprocess the PCR reads, holding one entry per CDR3 protein. In the table there are approximately 630,000 distinct CDR3 sequences, over 25% of which are singletons. The data are from a study of molecular identifiers for immune sequencing clone quantification.

The sequencing sample was made of naive CD8+ T cells from blood, with Jurkat cell RNA spiked in. As to subset: FACS-sorted CD8+CD4-CCR7+CD45RA+ naive T cells. The TCR sequence derives from a human donor in good health. Some libraries in this study had Jurkat cell RNA spiked in. The chain is built from TRBV12-3 or TRBV12-4 and TRBJ2-1; TRBD2 agrees at 13 bases. CDR3 sequence (DNA): TGTGCCAGCAGTCCAATGCGGGGACTAGCGGGGTCCGGGCAGTTCTTC. This gives the protein CASSPMRGLAGSGQFF.